This T cell receptor beta chain was profiled in a study of T cells in tuberculosis. Study outcomes and limitations: Active tuberculosis TCR-alpha repertoires lay closer to GMM-specific TCRs than IGRA-negative controls, suggesting clonal expansion.

Time point given: new active TB diagnosis, blood taken before or within 7 days of starting treatment. Profiling relied on immunoSEQ multiplex PCR, and the TCRdb table lists in-frame clones only, not all of them. The table has tens of thousands of clones, 90% to 95% seen once. CDR1 and CDR2 (germline): MDHEN, SYDVKM. Unmatched junction bases numbered 7, after V lost 4 bases and J lost 5 bases. This CDR3 spans 14 amino acids. For this clone: Its target is unknown.

Sample: PBMCs, taken at tuberculosis diagnosis. The V gene is TRBV28, the J gene TRBJ2-7; 8 bases match TRBD1. This clonotype was obtained from an adult with tuberculosis. The CDR3 DNA sequence: TGTGCCAGCAGTTCGGACAGGGAATTCGACGAGCAGTACTTC. Translation gives CASSSDREFDEQYF. The full variable domain, with the rest looked up from reference TRBV28 and TRBJ2-7, is DVKVTQSSRYLVKRTGEKVFLECVQDMDHENMFWYRQDPGLGLRLIYFSYDVKMKEKGDIPEGYSVSREKKERFSLILESASTNQTSMYLCASSSDREFDEQYFGPGTRLTVT.